This T cell receptor (beta chain) was found in a study of Graves' ophthalmopathy and Graves' hyperthyroidism. Whole-study results and caveats: Researchers report that a 13-signature model separated ophthalmopathy from stable hyperthyroidism, posting around 86% sensitivity and less than 82% specificity. Detection in blood was also observed for most expanded thyroid clonotypes above 0.001 frequency.

A word on this clonotype: Its matching antigen is unknown.

TCR beta CDR3 amplification used RNA transcripts. An opening RT-PCR round employed HTBI primers and preceded a second-round multiplex PCR. TCRdb independently ran MiXCR on the multiplex PCR reads; one entry per CDR3 protein. The table has around 1,000,000 distinct CDR3 sequences, about two fifths seen once. The authors enrolled newly diagnosed hyperthyroidism patients aged 18 to 65 with under 2 months' duration. This CDR3 has 15 amino acids. Trimming removed 0 bases at V and 14 bases at J, with 22 bases between. In germline, CDR1 is PRHDT, CDR2 FYEKMQ (reference sequence). V gene TRBV13 combines with J gene TRBJ1-2; weak D call: TRBD1 (6 bases). The sequenced sample consisted of peripheral blood or thyroid tissue (not recorded which). The receptor comes from an adult man with Graves' hyperthyroidism. CDR3 protein: CASSLGRGGSAGATF. The DNA for the CDR3 is TGTGCCAGCAGCTTAGGGCGAGGGGGATCGGCTGGGGCTACCTTC.